The 18 T cell receptor beta chains listed next were all sequenced from one sample in a study of blood T cell repertoires in COVID-19. Profiled with immunoSEQ multiplex PCR; TCRdb holds only in-frame clones, not every one. The data show approximately 100,000 clones, with 70% to 85% seen just once and about 14% held by the top ten. Sequences were obtained from peripheral blood. The receptors stem from a woman aged 55-69 years with acute or convalescent COVID-19.

The chain links TRBV12-5 to TRBJ1-6; 7 positions match TRBD1. This CDR3 comprises 17 residues. Germline loops: CDR1 LGHNT, CDR2 FRNRAP. V shed 0 bases, J shed 6 bases, and the junction held 8 bases outside the gene matches. As DNA, the CDR3 is TGTGCTAGTGGTTTGGTAGGGTCGACAGGGACTAATTCACCCCTCCACTTT. Translating gives CASGLVGSTGTNSPLHF.

The rearrangement uses TRBV29-1 and TRBJ2-4; 8 bases align to TRBD1. Trimming took 4 bases from V and 5 from J; bases not matched to a gene: 4. CDR3 length: 13 residues. CDR1 is SQVTM and CDR2 is ANQGSEA in the germline V gene. CDR3 sequence reads: CSVAGGNENIQYF. Written as DNA, the CDR3 is TGCAGCGTTGCAGGGGGCAACGAAAACATTCAGTACTTC. The full variable domain, its missing parts supplied by reference TRBV29-1 and TRBJ2-4, is SAVISQKPSRDICQRGTSLTIQCQVDSQVTMMFWYRQQPGQSLTLIATANQGSEATYESGFVIDKFPISRPNLTFSTLTVSNMSPEDSSIYLCSVAGGNENIQYFGAGTRLSVL.

This chain uses TRBV3-1 (or the pseudogene TRBV3-2) with TRBJ1-2; perhaps TRBD1 as D (6 bases). This CDR3 region has 14 residues. Germline CDR1 is LGHDT and CDR2 is YNNKEL (reference sequence). Trimming cost V 4 bases and J 4 bases, with 13 bases left between them. This CDR3 reads CASSLRTDFYGYTF. The CDR3 DNA sequence: TGTGCCAGCAGCCTTCGGACAGACTTCTATGGCTACACCTTC.

This clone occurred once. This chain connects TRBV6-1 to TRBJ2-2; the D is unclear. Trimming pared 3 bases from V and 5 bases from J, leaving 10 bases between. From germline, CDR1 is MNHNS and CDR2 SASEGT. This CDR3 spans 14 amino acids. The chain's CDR3 is CASSDHSETGELFF. The CDR3 DNA is TGTGCCAGCAGTGACCATTCGGAGACCGGGGAGCTGTTTTTT.

The chain links TRBV24-1 to TRBJ1-4, with 7 bases lining up with TRBD1. The CDR3 length is 15 residues. Germline loops: CDR1 KGHDR, CDR2 SFDVKD. Trimming took 0 bases from V and 10 from J; bases not matched to a gene: 7. The CDR3 coding sequence is TGTGCCACCAGTGATTTGAGGCAGGGGGGAGGAAAACTGTTTTTT. This translates into CATSDLRQGGGKLFF.

The chain recombines TRBV27 with TRBJ2-1; the D is unclear. Looked up from germline, CDR1 is MNHEY and CDR2 is SMNVEV (reference sequence). This CDR3 has 15 residues. Trimming cost V 3 bases and J 2 bases, with 11 bases left between them. The CDR3 DNA follows: TGTGCCAGCAGTTTGGCGGCTAACCCCTACAATGAGCAGTTCTTC. Translation gives CASSLAANPYNEQFF.

The chain uses TRBV25-1 and TRBJ1-1; D not certain. The V gene's germline CDR1 is MGHDK and CDR2 SYGVNS. V was clipped by 6 bases and J by 2 bases, with 4 bases between them. The CDR3 extends over 11 amino acids. CDR3 residues: CASSLNTEAFF. The CDR3 DNA reads TGTGCCAGCAGCTTAAACACTGAAGCTTTCTTT.

The gene calls are TRBV19 and TRBJ2-3; 7 bases map to TRBD2. The CDR3 length is 16 residues. J lost 4 bases, V lost 4 bases, and 11 bases had no gene match. In germline, CDR1 is LNHDA, CDR2 SQIVND (reference sequence). As DNA, the CDR3 is TGTGCCAGTAGTAGAAGGGAGGGGTTGGGGTCAGATACGCAGTATTTT. Its protein product is CASSRREGLGSDTQYF. The full variable domain, in which reference TRBV19 and TRBJ2-3 provide the parts outside the CDR3, is DGGITQSPKYLFRKEGQNVTLSCEQNLNHDAMYWYRQDPGQGLRLIYYSQIVNDFQKGDIAEGYSVSREKKESFPLTVTSAQKNPTAFYLCASSRREGLGSDTQYFGPGTRLTVL.

The CDR3 DNA reads TGTGCCAGCAGTCCTATCCCCGGCAGGGGGCGGAACACCGGGGAGCTGTTTTTT. Protein: CASSPIPGRGRNTGELFF. V gene TRBV25-1 combines with J gene TRBJ2-2, with 8 bases lining up with TRBD1. Trimming took 5 bases from V and 1 from J; bases not matched to a gene: 12. In germline, CDR1 is MGHDK, CDR2 SYGVNS. The CDR3 has 18 residues.

This chain's CDR3 is CASSPTGGNYGYTF. In DNA, the CDR3 is TGTGCCAGCAGCCCCACGGGGGGGAACTATGGCTACACCTTC. The J gene is TRBJ1-2, the V gene TRBV25-1; tentative D call: TRBD1 (5 bases). Germline loops: CDR1 MGHDK, CDR2 SYGVNS. The CDR3 is made up of 14 amino acids. V was shortened by 6 bases and J by 2 bases, with 13 bases between the two germline ends.

The chain uses TRBV7-9 and TRBJ2-1, with TRBD1 matching 8 bases. CDR3 length: 13 amino acids. The germline V gene encodes CDR1 SEHNR and CDR2 FQNEAQ (reference sequence). J gave up 9 bases and V 5 bases, and 6 bases lay outside the gene matches. The CDR3 DNA sequence: TGTGCCAGCAGCGAGATCACAGGGGGTGAGCAGTTCTTC. Protein: CASSEITGGEQFF. The variable domain in full, completed from reference TRBV7-9 and TRBJ2-1, reads DTGVSQNPRHKITKRGQNVTFRCDPISEHNRLYWYRQTLGQGPEFLTYFQNEAQLEKSRLLSDRFSAERPKGSFSTLEIQRTEQGDSAMYLCASSEITGGEQFFGPGTRLTVL.

The chain combines TRBV18 with TRBJ1-3, with D possibly TRBD1 on 5 matching bases. With 3 bases removed from V and 4 bases from J, the gap between germline ends came to 13 bases. In germline, CDR1 is KGHSH, CDR2 LQKENI. The CDR3 covers 15 residues. CDR3 sequence reads: CASSPPGGTGNTIYF. DNA for the CDR3: TGTGCCAGCTCACCTCCGGGGGGAACCGGAAACACCATATATTTT. The full variable domain, in which reference TRBV18 and TRBJ1-3 provide the parts outside the CDR3, is NAGVMQNPRHLVRRRGQEARLRCSPMKGHSHVYWYRQLPEEGLKFMVYLQKENIIDESGMPKERFSAEFPKEGPSILRIQQVVRGDSAAYFCASSPPGGTGNTIYFGEGSWLTVV.

The rearrangement joins TRBV11-2 to TRBJ1-1, with 8 nucleotides matching TRBD1. CDR3 length: 15 residues. Germline loops: CDR1 SGHAT, CDR2 FQNNGV. Trimming removed 5 bases from V and 5 bases from J; junction bases left unmatched: 10. CDR3 bases: TGTGCCAGCAGCACCCGGACAGGGTTGGGTACTGAAGCTTTCTTT. Amino acids: CASSTRTGLGTEAFF.

CDR3 nucleotide sequence: TGTGCCAGCACAGAGCGGGGGGTGGGGACCCAGTACTTC. This codes for CASTERGVGTQYF. The chain has TRBV2 and TRBJ2-5; 9 nucleotides agree with TRBD2. Germline values: CDR1 SNHLY, CDR2 FYNNEI. With V trimmed by 7 bases and J by 7 bases, 7 bases remained unmatched. CDR3 length: 13 residues. Filled out from reference TRBV2 and TRBJ2-5, the complete variable domain reads EPEVTQTPSHQVTQMGQEVILRCVPISNHLYFYWYRQILGQKVEFLVSFYNNEISEKSEIFDDQFSVERPDGSNFTLKIRSTKLEDSAMYFCASTERGVGTQYFGPGTRLLVL.

The DNA of the CDR3 is TGTGCCAGCAGCGATGACGGACTACCAAAGGATGAGCAGTTCTTC. It codes for CASSDDGLPKDEQFF. V gene TRBV6-5 combines with J gene TRBJ2-1; maybe TRBD2 (6 bases). Germline CDR1 reads MNHEY; CDR2 reads SVGAGI. This CDR3 has 15 residues. Trimming took 6 bases from V and 8 from J, leaving 20 bases between them.

The chain combines TRBV5-1 with TRBJ1-4; TRBD1 is a possible D gene (6 bases). V gave up 0 bases and J gave up 5 bases, with 17 bases separating them. Germline V gives CDR1 SGHRS, CDR2 YFSETQ. The CDR3 runs to 17 residues. The CDR3 loop is CASSLAGASGVNEKLFF. The DNA for the CDR3 is TGCGCCAGCAGCTTGGCAGGGGCTTCCGGGGTCAATGAAAAACTGTTTTTT.

The V gene is TRBV27, the J gene TRBJ2-3; TRBD1 is a possible D gene (6 bases). The CDR3 spans 13 residues. With 6 bases removed from V and 3 bases from J, the gap between germline ends came to 10 bases. Per germline, CDR1 MNHEY and CDR2 SMNVEV (reference sequence). This CDR3 reads CASSADSTDTQYF. As DNA, the CDR3 is TGTGCCAGCAGCGCGGACAGTACAGATACGCAGTATTTT.

The chain carries TRBV10-1 and TRBJ2-1; a weak D match, TRBD2 (6 bases). The V gene lost 4 bases and the J gene lost 4 bases, with 20 bases spanning the gap. The germline V gene encodes CDR1 WNHNN and CDR2 SYGVQD (reference sequence). The CDR3 sequence is 17 residues long. Here the CDR3 reads CASSGGGLRGNYNEQFF. The DNA of the CDR3 is TGCGCCAGCAGTGGTGGGGGATTGCGGGGTAATTACAATGAGCAGTTCTTC.